This T cell receptor (beta chain) was observed in a study of blood T cells in healthy people across ages. Across the whole study: The template switching approach captured approximately one barcoded beta molecule for every two T cells.

Study results and caveats: The study found TCR beta diversity correlated strongly with naive T cell percentage. PBMCs went unsorted, and a conclusive naive versus antigen-experienced comparison was therefore prevented.

In regard to this clonotype: Antigen specificity is unknown.

Combining a sample-barcoded 5' primer with a J-beta primer mix, a second PCR ran for roughly 6 to 12 cycles. The template-switch adaptor was a 5' adaptor with 12 random nucleotides. It tagged each cDNA molecule. TCRdb ran MiXCR on the 5' RACE reads and lists one entry per CDR3 protein. Of about 1.4 million distinct CDR3 sequences in the sample, 59% were seen once. Trimming removed 5 bases from V and 3 bases from J, with 17 bases in between. The CDR3 runs to 15 residues. Looked up from germline, CDR1 is SGHAT and CDR2 is FQNNGV. Sequenced material: blood. V usage is TRBV11-2 and J usage is TRBJ2-7; perhaps TRBD1 as D (6 bases). The clonotype comes from a man aged 18 to 29 in good health. For the CDR3, the DNA is TGTGCCAGCAGCCGTAACAGGGTTAAAATCTACGAGCAGTACTTC. Translation: CASSRNRVKIYEQYF. The full variable domain, in which reference TRBV11-2 and TRBJ2-7 provide the parts outside the CDR3, is EAGVAQSPRYKIIEKRQSVAFWCNPISGHATLYWYQQILGQGPKLLIQFQNNGVVDDSQLPKDRFSAERLKGVDSTLKIQPAKLEDSAVYLCASSRNRVKIYEQYFGPGTRLTVT.